This T cell receptor (beta chain) was recovered during a study of cytomegalovirus exposure and HLA in healthy donors. Study-level findings and limits: For most TCR beta V segments, an earlier analysis put the productive rate at about 90% or about 30% of the time. Reportedly, HLA-A and HLA-B alleles of most subjects were accurately predicted from TCR beta.

The primer mix had 60 Vbeta and 13 Jbeta primers. TCRdb keeps only in-frame clones here, not all; method: immunoSEQ multiplex PCR. Of about 98,000 clones detected, around 78% appear once; the ten largest clones hold just over 2.5%. Concerning this clone itself: As yet, its antigen is unknown.

Germline V gives CDR1 MNHEY, CDR2 SVGAGI. This CDR3 is built from 14 residues. The V gene lost 0 bases and the J gene lost 6 bases, with 9 bases spanning the gap. The receptor was derived from a middle-aged man in good health and CMV-seronegative. The rearrangement links TRBV6-5 to TRBJ1-3, with D perhaps TRBD1 (6 bases). Specimen: PBMCs. The CDR3 nucleotides are TGTGCCAGCAGTTACTCTCCAGGGGCAAACACCATATATTTT. Residues: CASSYSPGANTIYF.